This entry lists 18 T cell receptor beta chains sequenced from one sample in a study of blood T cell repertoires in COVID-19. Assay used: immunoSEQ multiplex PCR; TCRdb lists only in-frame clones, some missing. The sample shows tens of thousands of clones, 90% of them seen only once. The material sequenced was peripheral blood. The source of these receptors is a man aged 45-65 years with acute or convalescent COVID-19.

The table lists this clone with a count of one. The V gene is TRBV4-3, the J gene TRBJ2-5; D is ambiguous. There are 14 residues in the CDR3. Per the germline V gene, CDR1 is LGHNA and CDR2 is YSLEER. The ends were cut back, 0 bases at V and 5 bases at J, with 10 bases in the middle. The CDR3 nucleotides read TGCGCCAGCAGCCAAGATTGGGCTGGGGAGACCCAGTACTTC. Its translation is CASSQDWAGETQYF.

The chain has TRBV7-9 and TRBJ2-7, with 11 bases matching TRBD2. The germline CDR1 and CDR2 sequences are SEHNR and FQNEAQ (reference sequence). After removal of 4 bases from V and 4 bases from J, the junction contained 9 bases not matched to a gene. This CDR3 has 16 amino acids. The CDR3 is CASSSGTSGAEYEQYF. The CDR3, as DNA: TGTGCCAGCAGCTCCGGGACTAGCGGAGCGGAGTACGAGCAGTACTTC.

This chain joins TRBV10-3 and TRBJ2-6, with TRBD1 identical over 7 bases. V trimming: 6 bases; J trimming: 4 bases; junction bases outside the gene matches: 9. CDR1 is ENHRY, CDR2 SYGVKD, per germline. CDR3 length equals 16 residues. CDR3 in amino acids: CAIRRDSLIGANVLTF. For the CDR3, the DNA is TGTGCCATCAGGAGGGACAGTCTGATAGGGGCCAACGTCCTGACTTTC.

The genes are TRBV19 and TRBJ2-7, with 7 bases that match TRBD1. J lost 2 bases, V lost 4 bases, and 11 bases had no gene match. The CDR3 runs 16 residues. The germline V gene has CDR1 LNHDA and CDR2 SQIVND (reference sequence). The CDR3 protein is CASSTQQGSPTYEQYF. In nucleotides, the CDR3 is TGTGCCAGTAGTACTCAACAGGGGAGCCCAACCTACGAGCAGTACTTC.

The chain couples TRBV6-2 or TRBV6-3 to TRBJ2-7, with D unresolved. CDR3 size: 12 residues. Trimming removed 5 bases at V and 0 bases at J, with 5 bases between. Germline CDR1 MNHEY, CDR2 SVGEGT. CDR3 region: CASSLSSYEQYV. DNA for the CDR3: TGTGCCAGCAGTCTTTCCTCCTACGAGCAGTACGTC.

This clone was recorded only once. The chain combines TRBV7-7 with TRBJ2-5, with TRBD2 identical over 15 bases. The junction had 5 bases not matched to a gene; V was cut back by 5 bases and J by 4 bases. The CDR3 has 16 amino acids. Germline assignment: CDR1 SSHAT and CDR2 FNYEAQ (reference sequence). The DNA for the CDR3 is TGTGCCAGCAGCCCTGGACTAGCGGGAGGGCGAGAGACCCAGTACTTC. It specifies CASSPGLAGGRETQYF.

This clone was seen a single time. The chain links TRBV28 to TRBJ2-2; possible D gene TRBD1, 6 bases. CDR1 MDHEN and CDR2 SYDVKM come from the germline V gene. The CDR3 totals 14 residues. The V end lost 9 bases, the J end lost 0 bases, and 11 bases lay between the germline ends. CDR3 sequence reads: CASFKGANTGELFF. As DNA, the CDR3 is TGTGCCAGTTTCAAGGGGGCGAACACCGGGGAGCTGTTTTTT.

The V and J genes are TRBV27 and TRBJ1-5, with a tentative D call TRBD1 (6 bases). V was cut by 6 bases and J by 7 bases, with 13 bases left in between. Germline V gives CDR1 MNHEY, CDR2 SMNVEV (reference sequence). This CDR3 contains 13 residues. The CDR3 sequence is CASRNRDGQPQHF. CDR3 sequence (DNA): TGTGCCAGCAGGAACAGGGATGGACAGCCCCAGCATTTT.

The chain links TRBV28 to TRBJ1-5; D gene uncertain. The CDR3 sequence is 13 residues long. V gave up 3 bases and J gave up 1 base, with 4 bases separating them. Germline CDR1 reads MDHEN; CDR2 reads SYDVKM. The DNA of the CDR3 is TGTGCCAGCAGTTTCGGGAGCAATCAGCCCCAGCATTTT. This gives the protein CASSFGSNQPQHF. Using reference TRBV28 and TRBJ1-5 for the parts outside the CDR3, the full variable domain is DVKVTQSSRYLVKRTGEKVFLECVQDMDHENMFWYRQDPGLGLRLIYFSYDVKMKEKGDIPEGYSVSREKKERFSLILESASTNQTSMYLCASSFGSNQPQHFGDGTRLSIL.

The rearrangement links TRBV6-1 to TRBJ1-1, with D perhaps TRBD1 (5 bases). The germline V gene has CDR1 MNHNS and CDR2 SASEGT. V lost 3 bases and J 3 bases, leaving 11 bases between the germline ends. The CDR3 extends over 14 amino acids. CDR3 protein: CASSERGRDTEAFF. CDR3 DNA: TGTGCCAGCAGTGAGCGGGGACGGGACACTGAAGCTTTCTTT.

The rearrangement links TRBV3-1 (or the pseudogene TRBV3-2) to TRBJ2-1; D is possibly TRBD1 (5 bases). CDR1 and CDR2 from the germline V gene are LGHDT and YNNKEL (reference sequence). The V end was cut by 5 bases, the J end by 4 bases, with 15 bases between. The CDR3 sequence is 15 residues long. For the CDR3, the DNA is TGTGCCAGCAGCGGACAAGGAGCAGCTTACAATGAGCAGTTCTTC. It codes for CASSGQGAAYNEQFF.

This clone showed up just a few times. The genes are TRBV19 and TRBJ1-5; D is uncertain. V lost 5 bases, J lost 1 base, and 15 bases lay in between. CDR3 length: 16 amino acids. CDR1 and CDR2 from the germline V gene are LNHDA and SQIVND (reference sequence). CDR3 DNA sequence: TGTGCCAGTAGTGGCCCGGGGAGCTTAAGCAATCAGCCCCAGCATTTT. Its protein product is CASSGPGSLSNQPQHF. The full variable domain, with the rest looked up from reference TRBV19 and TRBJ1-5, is DGGITQSPKYLFRKEGQNVTLSCEQNLNHDAMYWYRQDPGQGLRLIYYSQIVNDFQKGDIAEGYSVSREKKESFPLTVTSAQKNPTAFYLCASSGPGSLSNQPQHFGDGTRLSIL.

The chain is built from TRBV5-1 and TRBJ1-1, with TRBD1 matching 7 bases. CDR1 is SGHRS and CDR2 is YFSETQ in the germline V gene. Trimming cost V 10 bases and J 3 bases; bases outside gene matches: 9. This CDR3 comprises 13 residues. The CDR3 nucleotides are TGCGCCTCCGCAAGGGGGCACGACACTGAAGCTTTCTTT. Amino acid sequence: CASARGHDTEAFF.

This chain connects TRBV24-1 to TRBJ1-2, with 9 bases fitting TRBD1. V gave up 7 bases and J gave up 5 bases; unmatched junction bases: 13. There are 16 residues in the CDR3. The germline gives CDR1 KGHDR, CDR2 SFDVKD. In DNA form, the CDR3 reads TGTGCCACCAGCCAGACCGGGACAGGGAGTTTGTATGGCTACACCTTC. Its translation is CATSQTGTGSLYGYTF.

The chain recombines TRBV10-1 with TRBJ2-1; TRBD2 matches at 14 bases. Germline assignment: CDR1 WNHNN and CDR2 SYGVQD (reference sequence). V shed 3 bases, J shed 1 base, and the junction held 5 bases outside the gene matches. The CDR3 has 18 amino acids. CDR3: CASSDGLAGGLSYNEQFF. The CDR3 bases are TGCGCCAGCAGTGACGGACTAGCGGGAGGACTATCCTACAATGAGCAGTTCTTC.

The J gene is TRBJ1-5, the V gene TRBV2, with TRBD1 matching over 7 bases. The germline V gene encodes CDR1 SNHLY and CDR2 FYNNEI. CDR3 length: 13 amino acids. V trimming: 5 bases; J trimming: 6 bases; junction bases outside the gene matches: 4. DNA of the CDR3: TGTGCCAGCAGTAAGACAGGGCCTCAGCCCCAGCATTTT. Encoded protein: CASSKTGPQPQHF. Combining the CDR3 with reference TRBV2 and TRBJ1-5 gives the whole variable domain EPEVTQTPSHQVTQMGQEVILRCVPISNHLYFYWYRQILGQKVEFLVSFYNNEISEKSEIFDDQFSVERPDGSNFTLKIRSTKLEDSAMYFCASSKTGPQPQHFGDGTRLSIL.

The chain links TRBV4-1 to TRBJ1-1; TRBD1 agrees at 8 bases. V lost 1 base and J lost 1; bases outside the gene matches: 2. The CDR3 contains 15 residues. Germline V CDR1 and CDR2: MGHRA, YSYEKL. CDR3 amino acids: CASSQVDRGNTEAFF. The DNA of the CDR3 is TGCGCCAGCAGCCAAGTAGACAGGGGGAACACTGAAGCTTTCTTT.

CDR3 protein: CASSMRQGDKAFF. The CDR3 nucleotides are TGTGCCAGTAGTATGCGACAGGGGGACAAAGCTTTCTTT. The rearrangement joins TRBV19 to TRBJ1-1; 9 nucleotides align to TRBD1. V trimming: 3 bases; J trimming: 9 bases; junction bases outside the gene matches: 5. The CDR3 extends over 13 amino acids. Per the germline V gene, CDR1 is LNHDA and CDR2 is SQIVND (reference sequence). The full variable domain, with the rest looked up from reference TRBV19 and TRBJ1-1, is DGGITQSPKYLFRKEGQNVTLSCEQNLNHDAMYWYRQDPGQGLRLIYYSQIVNDFQKGDIAEGYSVSREKKESFPLTVTSAQKNPTAFYLCASSMRQGDKAFFGQGTRLTVV.